This is a list of T cell receptor beta chains from one sample in a study of blood T cell repertoires in COVID-19. The assay was immunoSEQ multiplex PCR, and TCRdb's table has in-frame clones only and misses some. Of 150,000 to 200,000 clones detected, around 79% appear once; the ten largest clones hold around a sixth. The sequenced material came from peripheral blood. All receptors derive from a man aged 55 to 70 with active or convalescent COVID-19. Both conserved end residues are part of each CDR3. The order of the fields is J gene, clone size, D gene, V gene, CDR3 protein, CDR3 DNA. D genes are given only for firm matches. Some rows mark clone size as missing; the rest say once, few, many or name a class of expanded clone.

>TRBJ1-4|few|NA|TRBV5-1
CASSLARGEKLFF
TGCGCCAGCAGCTTGGCCAGGGGAGAAAAACTGTTTTTT
>TRBJ2-7|NA|NA|TRBV28
CASSLAQGFSYEQYF
TGTGCCAGCAGTTTGGCCCAGGGGTTCTCCTACGAGCAGTACTTC
>TRBJ1-1|once|NA|TRBV10-3
CAISDSGGGTEAFF
TGTGCCATCAGTGACTCAGGAGGCGGAACTGAAGCTTTCTTT
>TRBJ2-2|NA|TRBD1|TRBV7-9
CASSFRQGSGELFF
TGTGCCAGCAGCTTTCGACAGGGGTCCGGGGAGCTGTTTTTT
>TRBJ2-7|NA|TRBD2|TRBV2
CASSGLALEQYF
TGTGCCAGTTCCGGACTAGCTCTCGAGCAGTACTTC
>TRBJ2-5|NA|NA|TRBV27
CASRLWAGALQETQYF
TGTGCCAGCAGATTATGGGCGGGGGCACTCCAAGAGACCCAGTACTTC
>TRBJ2-2|NA|NA|TRBV28
CASSPDKYTGELFF
TGTGCCAGCAGTCCGGACAAATACACCGGGGAGCTGTTTTTT
>TRBJ2-2|NA|NA|TRBV7-3
CASSLQASIGELFF
TGTGCCAGCAGCTTACAGGCTAGCATCGGGGAGCTGTTTTTT
>TRBJ2-3|NA|NA|TRBV7-3
CASSVSRGTDTQYF
TGTGCCAGCAGCGTAAGCAGGGGCACAGATACGCAGTATTTT
>TRBJ1-2|once|NA|TRBV6-1
CASSDLRLGGGYTF
TGTGCCAGCAGTGATCTCAGACTGGGGGGTGGCTACACCTTC
>TRBJ2-4|NA|NA|TRBV7-3
CASSSKGSGAENIQYF
TGTGCCAGCAGCTCAAAGGGGTCGGGAGCGGAAAACATTCAGTACTTC
>TRBJ1-2|NA|TRBD1|TRBV28
CASRTGRGYGYTF
TGTGCCAGCCGGACAGGGCGAGGCTATGGCTACACCTTC
>TRBJ2-2|NA|TRBD2|TRBV19
CASTRTSGRAVGELFF
TGTGCCAGTACCCGGACTAGCGGGAGGGCCGTCGGGGAGCTGTTTTTT
>TRBJ2-5|NA|TRBD2|TRBV3-1/TRBV3-2
CASSQAGLASETQYF
TGTGCCAGCAGCCAAGCGGGACTAGCTTCAGAGACCCAGTACTTC
>TRBJ2-4|NA|NA|TRBV6-5
CASRPNRGAKNIQYF
TGTGCCAGCAGGCCCAACAGAGGGGCCAAAAACATTCAGTACTTC
>TRBJ2-7|NA|NA|TRBV4-1
CASSQELPAGSYEQYF
TGCGCCAGCAGCCAAGAACTGCCCGCAGGCTCCTACGAGCAGTACTTC
>TRBJ1-4|NA|NA|TRBV19
CASTKRTNEKLFF
TGTGCCAGCACTAAACGGACTAATGAAAAACTGTTTTTT
>TRBJ2-7|NA|TRBD2|TRBV24-1
CATSDSRRTSGNPYEQYF
TGTGCCACCAGTGACTCCCGCCGGACTAGCGGGAATCCCTACGAGCAGTACTTC
>TRBJ1-1|NA|NA|TRBV7-8
CASSPTPGLKAFF
TGTGCCAGCAGTCCAACGCCGGGTTTAAAAGCTTTCTTT
>TRBJ2-5|NA|TRBD1|TRBV9
CASSAPAGDRGRETQYF
TGTGCCAGCAGCGCCCCGGCGGGGGACAGGGGTCGAGAGACCCAGTACTTC
>TRBJ2-3|NA|TRBD2|TRBV5-6
CASSLPGTSGRFADTQYF
TGTGCCAGCAGCTTACCCGGGACTAGCGGGAGGTTTGCAGATACGCAGTATTTT
>TRBJ2-7|NA|TRBD2|TRBV13
CASSLQAGGPQWEQYF
TGTGCCAGCAGCTTACAAGCGGGAGGGCCCCAGTGGGAGCAGTACTTC
>TRBJ2-5|few|NA|TRBV28
CASSQLGGGETQYF
TGTGCCAGCAGCCAACTCGGGGGTGGGGAGACCCAGTACTTC
>TRBJ2-2|NA|NA|TRBV12-2
CARGSDGLVSNTGELFF
TGTGCAAGGGGAAGCGACGGACTAGTATCGAACACCGGGGAGCTGTTTTTT